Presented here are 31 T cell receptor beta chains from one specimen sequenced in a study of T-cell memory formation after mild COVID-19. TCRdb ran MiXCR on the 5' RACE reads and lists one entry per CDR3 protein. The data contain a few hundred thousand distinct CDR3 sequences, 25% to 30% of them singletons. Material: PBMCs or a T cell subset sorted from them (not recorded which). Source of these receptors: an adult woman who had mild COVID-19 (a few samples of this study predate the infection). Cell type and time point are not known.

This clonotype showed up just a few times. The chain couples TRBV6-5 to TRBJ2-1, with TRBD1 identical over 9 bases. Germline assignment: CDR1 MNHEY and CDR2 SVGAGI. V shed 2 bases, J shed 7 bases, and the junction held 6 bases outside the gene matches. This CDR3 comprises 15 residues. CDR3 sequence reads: CASSYKTGGLNEQFF. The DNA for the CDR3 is TGTGCCAGCAGTTACAAGACAGGGGGATTGAATGAGCAGTTCTTC.

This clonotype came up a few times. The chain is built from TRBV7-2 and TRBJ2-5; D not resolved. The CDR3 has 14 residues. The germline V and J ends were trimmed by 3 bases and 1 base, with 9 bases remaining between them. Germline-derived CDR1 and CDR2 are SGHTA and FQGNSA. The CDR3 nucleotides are TGTGCCAGCAGCTTCGCCGTCGCCCAAGAGACCCAGTACTTC. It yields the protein CASSFAVAQETQYF.

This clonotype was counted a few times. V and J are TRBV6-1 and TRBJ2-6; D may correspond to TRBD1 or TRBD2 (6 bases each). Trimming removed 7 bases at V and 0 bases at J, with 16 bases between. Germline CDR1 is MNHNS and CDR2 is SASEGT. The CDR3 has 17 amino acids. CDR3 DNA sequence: TGTGCCAGCACCCTCAGGGGCGGGAACTCTGGGGCCAACGTCCTGACTTTC. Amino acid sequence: CASTLRGGNSGANVLTF.

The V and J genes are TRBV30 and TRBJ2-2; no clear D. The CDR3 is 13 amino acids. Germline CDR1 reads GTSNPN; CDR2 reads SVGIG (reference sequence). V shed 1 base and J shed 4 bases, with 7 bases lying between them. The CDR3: CAWSADGTGELFF. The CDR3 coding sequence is TGTGCCTGGAGTGCGGACGGCACCGGGGAGCTGTTTTTT.

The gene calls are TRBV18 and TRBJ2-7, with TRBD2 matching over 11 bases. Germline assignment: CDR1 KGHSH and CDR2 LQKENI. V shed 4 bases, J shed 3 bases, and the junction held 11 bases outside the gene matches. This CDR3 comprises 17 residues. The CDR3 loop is CASSLSALTSGVYEQYF. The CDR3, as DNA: TGTGCCAGCTCACTCTCGGCCCTGACTAGCGGGGTCTACGAGCAGTACTTC.

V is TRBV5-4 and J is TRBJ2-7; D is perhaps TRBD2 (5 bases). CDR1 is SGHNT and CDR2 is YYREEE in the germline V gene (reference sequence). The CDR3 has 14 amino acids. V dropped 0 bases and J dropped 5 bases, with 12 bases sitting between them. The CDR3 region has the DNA TGTGCCAGCAGCTTGGATTCTAGCACCGACGAGCAGTACTTC. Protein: CASSLDSSTDEQYF.

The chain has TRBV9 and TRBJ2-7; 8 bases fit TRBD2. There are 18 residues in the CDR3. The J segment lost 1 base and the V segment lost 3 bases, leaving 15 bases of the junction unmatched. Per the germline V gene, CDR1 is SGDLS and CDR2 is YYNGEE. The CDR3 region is CASSGAGESPSPSYEQYF. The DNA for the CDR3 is TGTGCCAGCAGCGGAGCGGGGGAGAGTCCCAGCCCGTCCTACGAGCAGTACTTC.

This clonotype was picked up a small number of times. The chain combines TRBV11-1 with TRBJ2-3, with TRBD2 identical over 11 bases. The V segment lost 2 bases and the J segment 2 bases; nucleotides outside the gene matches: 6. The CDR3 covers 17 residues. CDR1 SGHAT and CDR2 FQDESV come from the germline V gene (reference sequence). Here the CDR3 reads CASSLRKTSGTTDTQYF. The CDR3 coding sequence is TGTGCCAGCAGCTTACGGAAGACTAGCGGGACCACAGATACGCAGTATTTT.

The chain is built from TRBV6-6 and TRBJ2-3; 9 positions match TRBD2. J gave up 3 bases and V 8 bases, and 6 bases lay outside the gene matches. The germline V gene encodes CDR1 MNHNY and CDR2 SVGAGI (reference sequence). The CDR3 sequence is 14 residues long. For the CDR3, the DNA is TGTGCCAGCGAAGAGCGGGGGGAAACAGATACGCAGTATTTT. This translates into CASEERGETDTQYF.

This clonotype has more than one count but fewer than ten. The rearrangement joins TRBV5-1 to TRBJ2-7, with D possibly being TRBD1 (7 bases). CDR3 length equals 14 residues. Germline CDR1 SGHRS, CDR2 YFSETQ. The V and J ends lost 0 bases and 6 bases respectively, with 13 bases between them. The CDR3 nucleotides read TGCGCCAGCAGCTTGGGCTCAGGGGGAGGCGAGCAGTACTTC. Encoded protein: CASSLGSGGGEQYF.

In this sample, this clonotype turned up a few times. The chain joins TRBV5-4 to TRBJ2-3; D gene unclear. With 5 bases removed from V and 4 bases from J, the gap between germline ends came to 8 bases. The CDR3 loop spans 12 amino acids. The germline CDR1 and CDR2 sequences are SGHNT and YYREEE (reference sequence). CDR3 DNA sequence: TGTGCCAGCAGATTAGCCCCAGATACGCAGTATTTT. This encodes CASRLAPDTQYF.

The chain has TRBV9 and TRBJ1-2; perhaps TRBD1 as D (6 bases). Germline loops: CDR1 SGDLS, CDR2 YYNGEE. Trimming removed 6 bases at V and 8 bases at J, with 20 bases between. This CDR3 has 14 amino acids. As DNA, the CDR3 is TGTGCCAGCACCCCGGAGGGGGACACTAGGGGCTACACCTTC. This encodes CASTPEGDTRGYTF.

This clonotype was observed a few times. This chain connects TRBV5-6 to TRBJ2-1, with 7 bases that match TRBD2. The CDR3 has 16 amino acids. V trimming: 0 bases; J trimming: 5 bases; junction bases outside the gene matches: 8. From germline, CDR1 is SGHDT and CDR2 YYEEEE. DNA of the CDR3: TGTGCCAGCAGCTTGGGGTACGGACTAGGGGACAATGAGCAGTTCTTC. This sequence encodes CASSLGYGLGDNEQFF.

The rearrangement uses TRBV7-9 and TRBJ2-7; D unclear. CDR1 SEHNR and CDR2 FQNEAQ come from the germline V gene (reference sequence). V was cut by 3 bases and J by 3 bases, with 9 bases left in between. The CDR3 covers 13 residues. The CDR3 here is CASSLPSYYEQYF. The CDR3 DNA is TGTGCCAGCAGCTTGCCCAGCTACTACGAGCAGTACTTC.

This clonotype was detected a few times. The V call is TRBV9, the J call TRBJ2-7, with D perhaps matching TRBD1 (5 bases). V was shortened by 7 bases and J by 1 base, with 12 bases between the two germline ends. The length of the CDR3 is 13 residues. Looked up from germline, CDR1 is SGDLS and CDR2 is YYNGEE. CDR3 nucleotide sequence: TGTGCCAGCGGGGCAGGAGCTTCCTACGAGCAGTACTTC. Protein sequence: CASGAGASYEQYF. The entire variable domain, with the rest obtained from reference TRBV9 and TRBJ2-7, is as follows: DSGVTQTPKHLITATGQRVTLRCSPRSGDLSVYWYQQSLDQGLQFLIQYYNGEERAKGNILERFSAQQFPDLHSELNLSSLELGDSALYFCASGAGASYEQYFGPGTRLTVT.

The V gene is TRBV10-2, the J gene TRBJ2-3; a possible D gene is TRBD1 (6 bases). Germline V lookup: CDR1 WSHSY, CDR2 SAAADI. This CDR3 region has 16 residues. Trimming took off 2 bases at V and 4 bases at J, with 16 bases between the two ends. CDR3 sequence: CASSENTGEGADTQYF. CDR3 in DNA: TGCGCCAGCAGTGAGAATACGGGTGAGGGGGCAGATACGCAGTATTTT.

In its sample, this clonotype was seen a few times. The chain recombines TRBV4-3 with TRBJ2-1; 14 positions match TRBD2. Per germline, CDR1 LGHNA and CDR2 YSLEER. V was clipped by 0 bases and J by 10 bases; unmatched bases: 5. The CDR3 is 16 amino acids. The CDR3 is CASSQDWGLAGDEQFF. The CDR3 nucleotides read TGCGCCAGCAGCCAAGATTGGGGACTAGCGGGGGACGAGCAGTTCTTC.

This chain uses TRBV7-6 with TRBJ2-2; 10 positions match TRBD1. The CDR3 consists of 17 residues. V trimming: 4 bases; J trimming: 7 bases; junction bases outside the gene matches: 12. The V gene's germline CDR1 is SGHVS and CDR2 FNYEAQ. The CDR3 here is CASSSAPGTGEGGELFF. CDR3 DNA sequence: TGTGCCAGCAGCTCAGCCCCCGGGACAGGGGAAGGCGGGGAGCTGTTTTTT.

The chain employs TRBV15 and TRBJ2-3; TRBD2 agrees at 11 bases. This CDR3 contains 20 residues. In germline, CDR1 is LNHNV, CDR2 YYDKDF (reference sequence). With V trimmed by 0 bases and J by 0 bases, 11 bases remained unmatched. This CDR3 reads CATSRDLTSGRTSSTDTQYF. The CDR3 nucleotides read TGTGCCACCAGCAGAGATCTAACTAGCGGGAGAACTTCTAGCACAGATACGCAGTATTTT.

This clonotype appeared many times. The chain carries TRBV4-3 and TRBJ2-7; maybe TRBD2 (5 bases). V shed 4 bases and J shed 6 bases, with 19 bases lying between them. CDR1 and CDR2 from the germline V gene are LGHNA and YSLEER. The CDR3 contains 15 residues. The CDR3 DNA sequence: TGCGCCAGCAGCCCCACGCTGGCTAGAGCGGTCGAGCAGTACTTC. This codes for CASSPTLARAVEQYF.

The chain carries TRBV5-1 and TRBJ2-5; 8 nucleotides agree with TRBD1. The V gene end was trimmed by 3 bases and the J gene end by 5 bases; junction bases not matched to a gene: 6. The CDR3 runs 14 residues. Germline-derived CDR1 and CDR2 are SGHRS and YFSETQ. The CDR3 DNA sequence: TGCGCCAGCAGCTACGGACAGGGTTGGGAGACCCAGTACTTC. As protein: CASSYGQGWETQYF.

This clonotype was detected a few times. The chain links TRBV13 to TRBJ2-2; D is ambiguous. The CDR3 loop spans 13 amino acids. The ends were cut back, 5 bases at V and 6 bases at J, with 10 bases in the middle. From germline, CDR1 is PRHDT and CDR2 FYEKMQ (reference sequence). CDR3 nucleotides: TGTGCCAGCAGCCCCATTGGGGCCGGGGAGCTGTTTTTT. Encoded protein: CASSPIGAGELFF.

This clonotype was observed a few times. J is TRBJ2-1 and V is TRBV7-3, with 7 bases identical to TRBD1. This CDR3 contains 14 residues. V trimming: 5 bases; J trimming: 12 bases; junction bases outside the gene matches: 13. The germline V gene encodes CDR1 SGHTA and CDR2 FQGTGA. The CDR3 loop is CASSRGGTGDRQFF. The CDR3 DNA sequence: TGTGCCAGCAGCCGGGGCGGCACAGGGGATAGGCAGTTCTTC.

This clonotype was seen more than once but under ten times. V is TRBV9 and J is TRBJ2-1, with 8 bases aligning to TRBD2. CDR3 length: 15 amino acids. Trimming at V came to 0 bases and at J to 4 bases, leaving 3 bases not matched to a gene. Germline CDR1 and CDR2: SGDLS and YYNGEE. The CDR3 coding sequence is TGTGCCAGCAGCGTAGAAGCGGGAGAGTACAATGAGCAGTTCTTC. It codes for CASSVEAGEYNEQFF.

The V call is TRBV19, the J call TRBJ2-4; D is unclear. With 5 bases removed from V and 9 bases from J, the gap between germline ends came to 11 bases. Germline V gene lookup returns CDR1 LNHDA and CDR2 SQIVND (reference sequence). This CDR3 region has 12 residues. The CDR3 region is CASSAPSAIQYF. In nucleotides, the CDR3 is TGTGCCAGTAGTGCTCCTAGTGCCATTCAGTACTTC.

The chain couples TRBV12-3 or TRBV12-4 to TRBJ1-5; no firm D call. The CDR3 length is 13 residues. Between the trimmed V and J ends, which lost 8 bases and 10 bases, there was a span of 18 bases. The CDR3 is CASGSRGWEPQHF. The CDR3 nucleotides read TGTGCCAGCGGTAGTCGCGGTTGGGAACCCCAGCATTTT.

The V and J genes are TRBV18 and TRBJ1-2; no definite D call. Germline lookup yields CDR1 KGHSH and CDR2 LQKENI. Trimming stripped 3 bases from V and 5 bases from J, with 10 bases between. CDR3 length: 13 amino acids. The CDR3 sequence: CASSPYETYGYTF. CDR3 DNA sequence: TGTGCCAGCTCACCTTATGAAACATATGGCTACACCTTC. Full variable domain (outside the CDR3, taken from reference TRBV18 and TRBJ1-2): NAGVMQNPRHLVRRRGQEARLRCSPMKGHSHVYWYRQLPEEGLKFMVYLQKENIIDESGMPKERFSAEFPKEGPSILRIQQVVRGDSAAYFCASSPYETYGYTFGSGTRLTVV.

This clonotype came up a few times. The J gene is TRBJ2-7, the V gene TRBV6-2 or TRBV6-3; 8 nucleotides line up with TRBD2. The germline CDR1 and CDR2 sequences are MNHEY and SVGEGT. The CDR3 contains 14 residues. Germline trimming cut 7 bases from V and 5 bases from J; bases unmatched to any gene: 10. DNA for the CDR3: TGTGCCAGCACCCCGCAGGGACTAGTCGACGAGCAGTACTTC. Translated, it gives CASTPQGLVDEQYF.

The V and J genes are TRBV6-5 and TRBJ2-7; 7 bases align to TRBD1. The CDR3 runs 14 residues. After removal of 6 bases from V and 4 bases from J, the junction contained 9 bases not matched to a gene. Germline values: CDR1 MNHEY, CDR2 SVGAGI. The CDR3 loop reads CASSLQGVHYEQYF. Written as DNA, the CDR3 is TGTGCCAGCAGCCTCCAGGGGGTTCATTACGAGCAGTACTTC.

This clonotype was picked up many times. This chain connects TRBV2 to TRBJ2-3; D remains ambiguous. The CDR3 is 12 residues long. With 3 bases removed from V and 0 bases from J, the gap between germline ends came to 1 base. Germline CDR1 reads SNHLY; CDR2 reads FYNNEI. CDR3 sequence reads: CASSDSTDTQYF. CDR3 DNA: TGTGCCAGCAGTGACAGCACAGATACGCAGTATTTT.

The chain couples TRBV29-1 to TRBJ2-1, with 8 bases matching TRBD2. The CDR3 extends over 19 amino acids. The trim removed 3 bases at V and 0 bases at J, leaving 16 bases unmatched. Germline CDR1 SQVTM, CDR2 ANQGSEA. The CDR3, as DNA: TGCAGCGTTGAGGGAGCCCCAGCGGGAGTAAAGTACTCCTACAATGAGCAGTTCTTC. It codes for CSVEGAPAGVKYSYNEQFF.